This T cell receptor beta chain is from a study of cytomegalovirus exposure and HLA in healthy donors. Looking at the study overall: T cells numbering some 170 million yielded some 100 million unique TCR beta sequences in an earlier analysis. Regarding the study as a whole: An analysis was carried out at a later point. It showed that HLA-associated TCR beta chains were more clonally expanded than equally common non-associated chains.

V lost 4 bases, J lost 1 base, and 7 bases stayed unmatched. The CDR3 length is 16 residues. Germline V gives CDR1 SGDLS, CDR2 YYNGEE. PCR involved 60 Vbeta and 13 Jbeta primers. Assay used: immunoSEQ multiplex PCR; TCRdb lists only in-frame clones, some missing. The table includes under 110,000 clones, 76% detected once. This clone came up a few times. The antigen remains undetermined. The V call is TRBV9, the J call TRBJ2-5, with TRBD2 matching 10 bases. Sequencing was carried out using PBMCs. This receptor was identified in a man aged 35-49 years in good health and CMV-seronegative. The CDR3 is CASSPRLAGGQETQYF. The CDR3 DNA follows: TGTGCCAGCAGCCCTCGGTTAGCGGGGGGCCAAGAGACCCAGTACTTC.